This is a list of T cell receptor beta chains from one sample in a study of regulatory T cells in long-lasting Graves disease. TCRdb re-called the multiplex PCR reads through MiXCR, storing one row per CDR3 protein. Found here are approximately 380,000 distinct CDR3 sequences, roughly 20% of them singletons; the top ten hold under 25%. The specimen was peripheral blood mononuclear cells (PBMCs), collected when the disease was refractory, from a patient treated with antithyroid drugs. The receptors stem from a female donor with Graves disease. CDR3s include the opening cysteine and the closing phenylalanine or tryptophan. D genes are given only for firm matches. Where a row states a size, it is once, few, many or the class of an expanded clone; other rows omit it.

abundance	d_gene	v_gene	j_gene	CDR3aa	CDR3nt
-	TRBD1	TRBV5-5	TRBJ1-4	CASSPATGVQKLFF	TGTGCCAGCAGCCCCGCGACAGGGGTGCAAAAACTGTTTTTT
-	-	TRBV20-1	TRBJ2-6	CSAVPPRMANVLTF	TGCAGTGCTGTACCACCTAGAATGGCCAACGTCCTGACTTTC
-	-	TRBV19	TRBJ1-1	CARTKGITEAFF	TGTGCCCGAACAAAGGGGATCACTGAAGCTTTCTTT
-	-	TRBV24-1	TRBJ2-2	CADKTGELFF	TGTGCCGACAAAACCGGGGAGCTGTTTTTT
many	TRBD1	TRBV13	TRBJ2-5	CASSLRDRDQETQYF	TGTGCCAGCAGCCTCCGGGACAGGGATCAAGAGACCCAGTACTTC
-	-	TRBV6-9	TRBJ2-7	CASSYSKLVSHEQYF	TGTGCCAGCAGTTACTCGAAGCTAGTTTCCCACGAGCAGTACTTC
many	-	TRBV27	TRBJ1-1	CASTTMGNTEAFF	TGTGCCAGCACAACGATGGGGAACACTGAAGCTTTCTTT
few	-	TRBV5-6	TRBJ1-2	CASSWGGERGYTF	TGTGCCAGCAGCTGGGGAGGGGAACGTGGCTACACCTTC
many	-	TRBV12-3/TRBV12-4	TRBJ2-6	CASSFNAGANVLTF	TGTGCCAGCAGTTTCAATGCTGGGGCCAACGTCCTGACTTTC
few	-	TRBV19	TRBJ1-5	CASSPAYPQPQHF	TGTGCCAGTAGTCCGGCTTACCCTCAGCCCCAGCATTTT
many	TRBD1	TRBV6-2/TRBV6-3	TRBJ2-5	CASSAPTGGFQETQYF	TGTGCCAGCAGTGCTCCGACAGGGGGCTTCCAAGAGACCCAGTACTTC
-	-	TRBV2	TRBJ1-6	CASSKGGTSNSPLHF	TGTGCCAGCAGTAAAGGGGGGACTTCTAATTCACCCCTCCACTTT
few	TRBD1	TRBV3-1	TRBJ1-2	CASSQDPGGYGYTF	TGTGCCAGCAGCCAAGACCCAGGGGGCTATGGCTACACCTTC
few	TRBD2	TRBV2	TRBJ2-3	CAIGDYSTDTQYF	TGTGCCATCGGGGACTATAGCACAGATACGCAGTATTTT
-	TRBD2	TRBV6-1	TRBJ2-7	CASSSGTMRQYF	TGTGCCAGCAGCTCCGGGACTATGAGGCAGTACTTC
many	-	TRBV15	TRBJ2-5	CATSRGGETQYF	TGTGCCACCAGCAGGGGCGGGGAGACCCAGTACTTC
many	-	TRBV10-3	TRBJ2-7	CAISGLHEQYF	TGTGCCATCAGTGGTCTTCACGAGCAGTACTTC
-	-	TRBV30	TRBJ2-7	CAWTGLYEQYF	TGTGCCTGGACAGGGTTGTACGAGCAGTACTTC
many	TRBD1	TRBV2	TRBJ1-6	CASTGTGGLSPLHF	TGTGCCAGCACCGGGACAGGGGGCTTGTCACCCCTCCACTTT
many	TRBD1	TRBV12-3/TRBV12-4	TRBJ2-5	CASSFTGAVVETQYF	TGTGCCAGCAGTTTCACAGGGGCCGTTGTTGAGACCCAGTACTTC
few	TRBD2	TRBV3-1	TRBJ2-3	CASSESGSSTDTQYF	TGTGCCAGCAGCGAAAGCGGGAGTAGCACAGATACGCAGTATTTT
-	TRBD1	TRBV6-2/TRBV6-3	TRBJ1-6	CASSAWDRGGSPLHF	TGTGCCAGCAGTGCCTGGGACAGGGGGGGGTCACCCCTCCACTTT
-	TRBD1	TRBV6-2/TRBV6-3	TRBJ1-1	CASRQGATEAFF	TGTGCCAGCAGGCAGGGGGCCACCGAAGCTTTCTTT
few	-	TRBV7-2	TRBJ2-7	CASSLWDGPYEQYF	TGTGCCAGCAGCCTATGGGACGGTCCCTACGAGCAGTACTTC
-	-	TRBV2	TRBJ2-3	CASKSSETDTQYF	TGTGCCAGCAAGTCGTCCGAGACAGATACGCAGTATTTT
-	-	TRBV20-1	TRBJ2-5	CSAIGETQYF	TGCAGTGCTATCGGGGAGACCCAGTACTTC
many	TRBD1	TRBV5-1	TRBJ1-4	CASSLQGARDEKLFF	TGCGCCAGCAGCTTACAGGGGGCAAGGGATGAAAAACTGTTTTTT
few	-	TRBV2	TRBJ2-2	CAKNSLANTGELFF	TGTGCCAAGAATTCTCTAGCGAACACCGGGGAGCTGTTTTTT
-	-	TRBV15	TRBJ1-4	CATGRRDIGEKLFF	TGTGCGACGGGACGGAGAGACATAGGAGAAAAACTGTTTTTT
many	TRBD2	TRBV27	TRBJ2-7	CASSLVSSGSNEQYF	TGTGCCAGCAGTTTAGTGTCTAGCGGGAGCAACGAGCAGTACTTC
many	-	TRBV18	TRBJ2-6	CASSPPGANVLTF	TGTGCCAGCAGTCCTCCCGGGGCCAACGTCCTGACTTTC
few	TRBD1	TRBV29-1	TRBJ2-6	CSVAGQGASGANVLTF	TGCAGCGTTGCGGGACAGGGGGCGTCTGGGGCCAACGTCCTGACTTTC
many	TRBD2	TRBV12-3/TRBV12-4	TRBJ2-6	CASSPGGAGISGANVLTF	TGTGCCAGCAGTCCCGGGGGGGCAGGGATCTCTGGGGCCAACGTCCTGACTTTC
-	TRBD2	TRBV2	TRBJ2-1	CASSDEGLAGFILDEQFF	TGTGCCAGCAGTGACGAGGGACTAGCGGGGTTCATCTTGGATGAGCAGTTCTTC
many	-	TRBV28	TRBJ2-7	CASSTLYEQYF	TGTGCCAGCAGTACCCTGTACGAGCAGTACTTC
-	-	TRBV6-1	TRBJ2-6	CASSDEPSGANVLTF	TGTGCCAGCAGTGATGAGCCCTCTGGGGCCAACGTCCTGACTTTC
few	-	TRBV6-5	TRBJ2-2	CSSSYSWPGQGGGELFF	TGTTCCAGCAGTTACTCTTGGCCCGGGCAGGGCGGCGGGGAGCTGTTTTTT
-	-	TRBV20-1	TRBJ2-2	CSARDPPQGELFF	TGCAGTGCTAGAGACCCGCCCCAGGGGGAGCTGTTTTTT
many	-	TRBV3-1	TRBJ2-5	CASSQELGTQETQYF	TGTGCCAGCAGCCAAGAATTGGGGACCCAAGAGACCCAGTACTTC
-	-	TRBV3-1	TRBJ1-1	CASSPVLQNTEAFF	TGTGCCAGCAGCCCAGTCCTCCAGAACACTGAAGCTTTCTTT
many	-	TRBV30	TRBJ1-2	CAWSLVVDGYTF	TGTGCCTGGAGTCTTGTAGTAGATGGCTACACCTTC
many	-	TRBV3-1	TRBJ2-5	CASSHGETQYF	TGTGCCAGCAGCCATGGAGAGACCCAGTACTTC
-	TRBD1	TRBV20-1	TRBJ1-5	CSARATAGGVQPQHF	TGCAGTGCTAGGGCCACCGCAGGGGGCGTTCAGCCCCAGCATTTT
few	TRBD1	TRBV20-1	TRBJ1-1	CSARDPYRGGLNTEAFF	TGCAGTGCTAGAGATCCATACAGGGGAGGACTGAACACTGAAGCTTTCTTT
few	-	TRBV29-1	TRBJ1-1	CSVEDRGAMNTEAFF	TGCAGCGTTGAAGATCGGGGGGCAATGAACACTGAAGCTTTCTTT
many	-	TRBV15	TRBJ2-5	CATSSGDRGETQYF	TGTGCCACCAGCAGCGGTGACAGAGGAGAGACCCAGTACTTC
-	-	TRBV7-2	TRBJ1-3	CASSASLFSGNTIYF	TGTGCCAGCAGCGCAAGTTTATTCTCTGGAAACACCATATATTTT
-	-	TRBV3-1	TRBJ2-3	CASSQGIASTDTQYF	TGTGCCAGCAGCCAAGGCATAGCTAGCACAGATACGCAGTATTTT
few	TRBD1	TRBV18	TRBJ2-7	CASSQTTGTEQYF	TGTGCCAGCTCACAAACGACAGGGACCGAGCAGTACTTC
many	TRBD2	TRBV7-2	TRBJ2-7	CASSSLAGGSYEQYF	TGTGCCAGCAGTTCACTAGCGGGAGGAAGCTACGAGCAGTACTTC
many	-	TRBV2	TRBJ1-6	CASSLPQGNSPLHF	TGTGCCAGCAGCCTACCTCAAGGGAATTCACCCCTCCACTTT